The 30 T cell receptor beta chains listed next were all sequenced from one sample in a study of blood T cell repertoires in COVID-19. Clones were read by immunoSEQ multiplex PCR, and TCRdb kept only the in-frame ones, dropping some. The data show about 290,000 clones, with about nine tenths seen just once and 8.5% to 14% held by the top ten. The sample comprised peripheral blood. All receptors derive from a woman aged 25-40 years with COVID-19, enrolled during active disease.

V usage is TRBV5-1 and J usage is TRBJ1-1, with TRBD1 identical over 9 bases. With V trimmed by 4 bases and J by 4 bases, 8 bases remained unmatched. The germline CDR1 and CDR2 sequences are SGHRS and YFSETQ. This CDR3 is built from 15 residues. The CDR3: CASSRGDRESTEAFF. The CDR3 DNA is TGCGCCAGCAGCCGGGGGGACAGGGAGTCCACTGAAGCTTTCTTT.

The chain links TRBV7-2 to TRBJ1-5; TRBD1 matches 8 bases. CDR1 and CDR2 (germline): SGHTA, FQGNSA. The ends lost 1 base at V and 5 bases at J; junction bases unmatched: 10. The CDR3 has 17 amino acids. DNA for the CDR3: TGTGCCAGCAGCTTAGTAGGTTTGACAGGGGTCTATCAGCCCCAGCATTTT. This encodes CASSLVGLTGVYQPQHF.

V is TRBV10-3 and J is TRBJ2-7; no reliable D call. The V end lost 2 bases, the J end lost 3 bases, and 5 bases lay between the germline ends. This CDR3 has 12 residues. Per germline, CDR1 ENHRY and CDR2 SYGVKD. The CDR3 region has the DNA TGTGCCATCAGTGAGGACAACTACGAGCAGTACTTC. This sequence encodes CAISEDNYEQYF.

The chain has TRBV2 and TRBJ2-2; D remains ambiguous. V dropped 1 base and J dropped 4 bases, with 7 bases sitting between them. The CDR3 is made up of 14 amino acids. Germline-derived CDR1 and CDR2 are SNHLY and FYNNEI. In DNA, the CDR3 is TGTGCCAGCAGTGAAGTCTACTCCACCGGGGAGCTGTTTTTT. It is translated as CASSEVYSTGELFF.

Here the CDR3 DNA reads TGTGCCAGCAGCTTGGGACTAGCGGGGGGACGTTTCAAAGATACGCAGTATTTT. Amino acids: CASSLGLAGGRFKDTQYF. This chain joins TRBV7-9 and TRBJ2-3; 15 nucleotides match TRBD2. Germline lookup yields CDR1 SEHNR and CDR2 FQNEAQ (reference sequence). V shed 3 bases, J shed 5 bases, and the junction held 9 bases outside the gene matches. The CDR3 extends over 18 amino acids. Using reference TRBV7-9 and TRBJ2-3 for the parts outside the CDR3, the full variable domain is DTGVSQNPRHKITKRGQNVTFRCDPISEHNRLYWYRQTLGQGPEFLTYFQNEAQLEKSRLLSDRFSAERPKGSFSTLEIQRTEQGDSAMYLCASSLGLAGGRFKDTQYFGPGTRLTVL.

V usage is TRBV15 and J usage is TRBJ1-2, with 9 bases that match TRBD1. The germline CDR1 and CDR2 sequences are LNHNV and YYDKDF (reference sequence). After removal of 4 bases from V and 0 bases from J, the junction contained 3 bases not matched to a gene. This CDR3 region has 15 residues. The chain's CDR3 is CATSTGQGANYGYTF. The CDR3 DNA follows: TGTGCCACCAGCACGGGACAGGGAGCTAACTATGGCTACACCTTC.

This clone was picked up one time. The CDR3 DNA reads TGCGCCAGCAGCTTGGCCACTTACACTGAAGCTTTCTTT. Its translation: CASSLATYTEAFF. V usage is TRBV5-1 and J usage is TRBJ1-1; D is uncertain. V gave up 0 bases and J gave up 3 bases, with 6 bases separating them. The germline V gene encodes CDR1 SGHRS and CDR2 YFSETQ. This CDR3 is 13 amino acids long.

The chain is built from TRBV5-1 and TRBJ2-1; maybe TRBD1 (6 bases). CDR1 and CDR2 (germline): SGHRS, YFSETQ. Trimming shortened V by 2 bases and J by 8 bases, and 11 bases separated the two germline ends. This CDR3 is 13 amino acids long. The CDR3 DNA sequence: TGCGCCAGCAGCTTATCTGGGGGCCATGAGCAGTTCTTC. Protein product: CASSLSGGHEQFF.

The J gene is TRBJ2-3, the V gene TRBV6-4; 14 nucleotides match TRBD2. V trimming: 8 bases; J trimming: 5 bases; junction bases outside the gene matches: 9. Germline assignment: CDR1 MRHNA and CDR2 SNTAGT. The CDR3 loop spans 16 amino acids. The CDR3 nucleotides are TGTGCCAGCCCACCGGGACTAGCGGGGGTAGGAGATACGCAGTATTTT. Translation: CASPPGLAGVGDTQYF.

V gene TRBV6-5 combines with J gene TRBJ1-1; D remains unclear. The CDR3 contains 15 residues. Germline CDR1 reads MNHEY; CDR2 reads SVGAGI. Between the trimmed V and J ends, which lost 7 bases and 0 bases, there was a span of 15 bases. Here the CDR3 reads CASTSQSGLNTEAFF. The DNA of the CDR3 is TGTGCCAGCACCTCACAATCGGGATTGAACACTGAAGCTTTCTTT.

This clone was seen only a few times. In DNA form, the CDR3 reads TGTGCCAGCAGTTTAACAGGGGGTTGGGAGACCCAGTACTTC. This gives the protein CASSLTGGWETQYF. The chain combines TRBV27 with TRBJ2-5; 8 bases fit TRBD1. Germline CDR1 reads MNHEY; CDR2 reads SMNVEV (reference sequence). The CDR3 has 14 amino acids. V was pared by 2 bases and J by 5 bases, with 4 bases of the junction left unmatched.

The chain recombines TRBV23-1 with TRBJ1-5; perhaps TRBD1 as D (5 bases). TRBV23-1 is sorted into the ORF group, with uncertain function. Deletions cut 0 bases from V and 5 bases from J, with 14 bases between. There are 16 residues in the CDR3. The CDR3 here is CASSQSVEGWHQPQHF. The CDR3 bases are TGCGCCAGCAGTCAATCCGTGGAGGGGTGGCATCAGCCCCAGCATTTT.

With respect to this clone: The same CDR3 can be traced to other DNA sequences in this sample. V gene TRBV29-1 combines with J gene TRBJ1-2; D remains unclear. Germline loops: CDR1 SQVTM, CDR2 ANQGSEA. The CDR3 runs 12 residues. V dropped 6 bases and J dropped 1 base, with 9 bases sitting between them. The CDR3 DNA reads as TGCAGCGTCGTCGGGGTTAACTATGGCTACACCTTC. Its protein is CSVVGVNYGYTF.

The V and J genes are TRBV19 and TRBJ2-3, with 9 positions matching TRBD2. This CDR3 region has 14 residues. Trimming took 6 bases from V and 6 from J; bases not matched to a gene: 7. Looked up from germline, CDR1 is LNHDA and CDR2 is SQIVND (reference sequence). CDR3 bases: TGTGCCAGTAGCAGAGGACTAGCGCCGGATACGCAGTATTTT. Translation: CASSRGLAPDTQYF. The entire variable domain, with the rest obtained from reference TRBV19 and TRBJ2-3, is as follows: DGGITQSPKYLFRKEGQNVTLSCEQNLNHDAMYWYRQDPGQGLRLIYYSQIVNDFQKGDIAEGYSVSREKKESFPLTVTSAQKNPTAFYLCASSRGLAPDTQYFGPGTRLTVL.

The chain recombines TRBV6-5 with TRBJ2-3; D is unclear. The CDR3 contains 12 residues. Trimming shortened V by 7 bases and J by 0 bases, and 5 bases separated the two germline ends. The germline CDR1 and CDR2 sequences are MNHEY and SVGAGI. CDR3 nucleotide sequence: TGTGCCAGCATGTCAAGCACAGATACGCAGTATTTT. Amino acid sequence: CASMSSTDTQYF.

This rearrangement joins TRBV7-2 to TRBJ1-1; a possible D gene is TRBD1 (5 bases). V was shortened by 4 bases and J by 1 base, with 10 bases between the two germline ends. Looked up from germline, CDR1 is SGHTA and CDR2 is FQGNSA. This CDR3 is 14 amino acids long. CDR3 DNA: TGTGCCAGCAGCTACGGACACAAGAACACTGAAGCTTTCTTT. It codes for CASSYGHKNTEAFF.

This sequence joins TRBV3-1 (or the pseudogene TRBV3-2) and TRBJ2-1; TRBD2 matches 11 bases. The V gene end was trimmed by 6 bases and the J gene end by 10 bases; junction bases not matched to a gene: 11. In germline, CDR1 is LGHDT, CDR2 YNNKEL (reference sequence). The CDR3 is 15 residues long. The DNA for the CDR3 is TGTGCCAGCAGTCTCTCTAGCGGGGGGATGAAAGAGCAGTTCTTC. Translating gives CASSLSSGGMKEQFF.

This clone was seen a handful of times. The rearrangement joins TRBV7-8 to TRBJ2-3, with 10 bases matching TRBD2. The junction had 7 bases not matched to a gene; V was cut back by 0 bases and J by 7 bases. Looked up from germline, CDR1 is SGHVS and CDR2 is FQNEAQ. This CDR3 spans 16 amino acids. The CDR3 reads CASSLAIAGGLYTQYF. The CDR3, as DNA: TGTGCCAGCAGCTTAGCCATAGCGGGGGGTTTGTATACGCAGTATTTT. Full variable domain (rest looked up from reference TRBV7-8 and TRBJ2-3): GAGVSQSPRYKVAKRGQDVALRCDPISGHVSLFWYQQALGQGPEFLTYFQNEAQLDKSGLPSDRFFAERPEGSVSTLKIQRTQQEDSAVYLCASSLAIAGGLYTQYFGPGTRLTVL.

This chain uses TRBV6-5 with TRBJ2-1; TRBD2 is a possible D gene (5 bases). The CDR3 loop spans 16 amino acids. The V gene's germline CDR1 is MNHEY and CDR2 SVGAGI. The V and J ends lost 0 bases and 4 bases respectively, with 13 bases between them. CDR3 sequence reads: CASSYSWGERYNEQFF. As DNA, the CDR3 is TGTGCCAGCAGTTACTCGTGGGGAGAAAGGTACAATGAGCAGTTCTTC.

This chain joins TRBV4-1 and TRBJ1-2, with 10 bases lining up with TRBD1. This CDR3 is built from 15 residues. J gave up 6 bases and V 3 bases, and 7 bases lay outside the gene matches. CDR1 and CDR2 (germline): MGHRA, YSYEKL. The CDR3 loop is CASSQGQGIENGYTF. The CDR3 DNA sequence: TGCGCCAGCAGCCAGGGACAGGGGATAGAGAATGGCTACACCTTC.

Note on this clone: In the same sample, other DNA sequences code for this CDR3. J is TRBJ1-6 and V is TRBV18; 7 positions match TRBD1. The CDR3 totals 14 residues. V was clipped by 4 bases and J by 7 bases; unmatched bases: 4. Looked up from germline, CDR1 is KGHSH and CDR2 is LQKENI. The CDR3 spells CASSQDRKNSPLHF. The CDR3, as DNA: TGTGCCAGCTCACAGGACAGGAAAAATTCACCCCTCCACTTT. The entire variable domain, with the rest obtained from reference TRBV18 and TRBJ1-6, is as follows: NAGVMQNPRHLVRRRGQEARLRCSPMKGHSHVYWYRQLPEEGLKFMVYLQKENIIDESGMPKERFSAEFPKEGPSILRIQQVVRGDSAAYFCASSQDRKNSPLHFGNGTRLTVT.

V is TRBV19 and J is TRBJ1-5, with a possible D match to TRBD1 (5 bases). CDR1 is LNHDA, CDR2 SQIVND, per germline (reference sequence). Trimming shortened V by 5 bases and J by 5 bases, and 16 bases separated the two germline ends. This CDR3 comprises 15 residues. The chain's CDR3 is CASSFRGEDYQPQHF. The CDR3 region has the DNA TGTGCCAGTAGTTTCCGGGGGGAAGACTATCAGCCCCAGCATTTT.

The chain recombines TRBV4-1 with TRBJ2-1; 9 bases match TRBD2. V was clipped by 4 bases and J by 7 bases; unmatched bases: 8. Germline V gives CDR1 MGHRA, CDR2 YSYEKL. The CDR3 consists of 15 residues. This chain's CDR3 is CASSLSGGHKNEQFF. DNA for the CDR3: TGCGCCAGCAGCCTGAGCGGGGGGCACAAGAATGAGCAGTTCTTC.

The chain couples TRBV27 to TRBJ1-2; D gene uncertain. Deletions cut 6 bases from V and 4 bases from J, with 12 bases between. CDR3 length: 13 amino acids. Germline V gives CDR1 MNHEY, CDR2 SMNVEV (reference sequence). CDR3 loop: CASSTRSGYGYTF. CDR3 coding DNA: TGTGCCAGCAGCACCAGGAGCGGCTATGGCTACACCTTC.

The rearrangement uses TRBV10-2 and TRBJ2-1, with D possibly being TRBD1 (6 bases). Per the germline V gene, CDR1 is WSHSY and CDR2 is SAAADI. The V and J ends lost 0 bases and 6 bases respectively, with 12 bases between them. The CDR3 has 15 residues. The CDR3 DNA reads as TGCGCCAGCAGTGAGTCGAAAGGGGGTGGCAATGAGCAGTTCTTC. This codes for CASSESKGGGNEQFF.

CDR3 loop: CASSPRVGGDLDTEAFF. In DNA form, the CDR3 reads TGTGCCAGCAGCCCCCGTGTAGGGGGCGATCTTGACACTGAAGCTTTCTTT. This chain links TRBV3-1 (or the pseudogene TRBV3-2) with TRBJ1-1; 7 positions match TRBD1. The length of the CDR3 is 17 residues. V lost 4 bases, J lost 3 bases, and 14 bases stayed unmatched. Germline V gene lookup returns CDR1 LGHDT and CDR2 YNNKEL (reference sequence).

This clone was seen just once. The chain uses TRBV5-6 and TRBJ1-1; TRBD1 might be the D (5 bases). CDR3 length: 15 amino acids. Trimming stripped 0 bases from V and 5 bases from J, with 14 bases between. CDR1 SGHDT and CDR2 YYEEEE come from the germline V gene. CDR3: CASSLEWGFRTEAFF. Written as DNA, the CDR3 is TGTGCCAGCAGCTTGGAGTGGGGCTTTAGGACTGAAGCTTTCTTT.

This chain connects TRBV5-4 to TRBJ2-3, with D unresolved. Looked up from germline, CDR1 is SGHNT and CDR2 is YYREEE (reference sequence). V dropped 0 bases and J dropped 2 bases, with 7 bases sitting between them. The CDR3 is 14 amino acids. CDR3 DNA: TGTGCCAGCAGCTTGGTTACTTCCACAGATACGCAGTATTTT. It is translated as CASSLVTSTDTQYF.

The rearrangement uses TRBV7-2 and TRBJ2-3, with 9 bases that match TRBD2. The V and J ends lost 10 bases and 6 bases, in that order; junction bases with no gene match: 14. Germline-derived CDR1 and CDR2 are SGHTA and FQGNSA. CDR3 size: 15 residues. The CDR3 region is CATPRRGGMHDTQYF. For the CDR3, the DNA is TGTGCCACCCCCCGGCGGGGGGGCATGCACGATACGCAGTATTTT.

The chain carries TRBV7-9 and TRBJ1-1, with D maybe TRBD1 (6 bases). The V gene's germline CDR1 is SEHNR and CDR2 FQNEAQ (reference sequence). The CDR3 spans 14 residues. V was clipped by 10 bases and J by 2 bases, with 17 bases between them. CDR3 protein: CAITPRGTNTEAFF. The CDR3 nucleotides read TGTGCCATTACACCACGAGGGACAAACACTGAAGCTTTCTTT.